The clone carrying this T cell receptor (beta chain) was observed once. Its target is unknown. The data derive from a study of cytomegalovirus exposure and HLA in healthy donors. Primers included in the PCR were 60 Vbeta and 13 Jbeta primers. Sequencing was performed with immunoSEQ multiplex PCR; in TCRdb, only in-frame clones are kept and a portion is missing. Among some 190,000 clones, around 85% were seen once, and the ten largest hold more than 1.5%. This CDR3 spans 15 amino acids. J lost 8 bases, V lost 5 bases, and 10 bases had no gene match. Per the germline V gene, CDR1 is SGHRS and CDR2 is YFSETQ. General study results and limits: Most TCR sequences were rare, but some public TCRs occurred in many donors. Researchers catalogued approximately 160 TCR beta chains as cytomegalovirus-associated. Reportedly, cytomegalovirus status was diagnosed with high sensitivity and specificity.

The material sequenced was PBMCs. The chain uses TRBV5-1 and TRBJ1-6, with 7 bases fitting TRBD1. The TCR comes from a man between 18 and 35 years old in good health and CMV-seronegative. The CDR3 loop is CASRRQQGWDSPLHF. In nucleotides, the CDR3 is TGCGCCAGCAGACGCCAACAGGGGTGGGATTCACCCCTCCACTTT.